The T cell receptor (beta chain) under discussion was sequenced for a study of T cells of healthy individuals. Germline CDR1 reads LNHNV; CDR2 reads YYDKDF (reference sequence). V dropped 5 bases and J dropped 7; count of bases not matched to a gene: 6. The CDR3 has 14 residues. TCRdb recomputed calls from the 5' RACE reads with MiXCR, one row per CDR3 protein. The table shows approximately 52,000 distinct CDR3 sequences, with roughly 15% occurring only once. The chain couples TRBV15 to TRBJ1-4; 8 bases are a match to TRBD1. The sequence came from a human donor in good health. For the CDR3, the DNA is TGTGCCACCAGCGGCGCAGGGGGCAGTGAAAAACTGTTTTTT. Translating it yields CATSGAGGSEKLFF. Complete variable domain (other parts from reference TRBV15 and TRBJ1-4): DAMVIQNPRYQVTQFGKPVTLSCSQTLNHNVMYWYQQKSSQAPKLLFHYYDKDFNNEADTPDNFQSRRPNTSFCFLDIRSPGLGDTAMYLCATSGAGGSEKLFFGSGTQLSVL.